The present entry profiles one T cell receptor (beta chain) with its context. Seattle-derived patients entered the study during active infection and were followed longitudinally. This entry belongs to a study of blood T cell repertoires in COVID-19. Across the study: PBMCs, B-cell-depleted T cells, or T cells were the source of the cDNA or gDNA that made up the material.

Original handling: The authors estimated nucleated cell counts from reference gene primer amplification. Sequenced by immunoSEQ multiplex PCR; TCRdb stores in-frame clones only, minus some. D and trimming were read from the DNA, whereas the V and J calls and clone size are those reported in that table. Of fewer than 700,000 clones in the sample, about 89% were seen once. This receptor was taken from a woman aged 50 to 60 with COVID-19, enrolled during active disease. The sequenced sample consisted of peripheral blood.

This CDR3 is CAWSVDREYGYTF. Here the CDR3 DNA reads TGTGCCTGGAGTGTGGACAGGGAATATGGCTACACCTTC. The chain uses TRBV30 and TRBJ1-2, with TRBD1 matching 8 bases. The CDR3 runs 13 residues. Germline V gives CDR1 GTSNPN, CDR2 SVGIG (reference sequence). J was trimmed by 5 bases and V by 0 bases; bases with no gene match: 2.